Shown below are 20 T cell receptor beta chains from a single sample sequenced in a study of beta chain features in type 1 diabetes. TCRB transcripts that were expressed got sequenced, as all of the isolated RNA had been reverse transcribed. Clones were sequenced by immunoSEQ multiplex PCR, and TCRdb holds only the in-frame ones, with some missing. There are some 60,000 clones in the sample; roughly three fifths occur only once, and roughly 2% lies in the top ten. The sample was Tregs from blood. These receptors all stem from a woman aged 18-29 years in good health.

V is TRBV6-1 and J is TRBJ1-1; D unresolved. The V and J ends lost 5 bases and 1 base respectively, with 11 bases between them. This CDR3 contains 14 residues. Per germline, CDR1 MNHNS and CDR2 SASEGT. CDR3 sequence reads: CASSPDTWNTEAFF. The CDR3 nucleotides are TGTGCCAGCAGTCCCGACACTTGGAACACTGAAGCTTTCTTT.

In the case of this clone: A junction boundary mismatches the germline segment, possibly from a read error. The V call is TRBV7-9, the J call TRBJ2-5; a weak D match, TRBD2 (6 bases). The CDR3 has 14 residues. Germline CDR1 and CDR2: SEHNR and FQNEAQ (reference sequence). The CDR3, as DNA: TGTGCCAGCAGCTATTGGGACTTACAAGAGACCCAGCACTTC. Amino acids: CASSYWDLQETQHF.

V and J are TRBV5-1 and TRBJ2-2; tentative D call: TRBD1 (6 bases). The CDR3 is 14 residues long. The V end lost 4 bases, the J end lost 6 bases, and 13 bases lay between the germline ends. CDR1 SGHRS and CDR2 YFSETQ come from the germline V gene. The CDR3 sequence is CASSPDSQPGELFF. In DNA, the CDR3 is TGCGCCAGCAGCCCGGACAGTCAACCCGGGGAGCTGTTTTTT.

The chain recombines TRBV19 with TRBJ2-4; 9 nucleotides align to TRBD2. With V trimmed by 3 bases and J by 7 bases, 10 bases remained unmatched. The germline gives CDR1 LNHDA, CDR2 SQIVND (reference sequence). This CDR3 spans 16 amino acids. The CDR3 loop is CASSIPGLAWGNIQYF. CDR3 DNA: TGTGCCAGTAGTATCCCGGGACTAGCCTGGGGGAACATTCAGTACTTC.

CDR3 region: CASSFRDRYEAFF. The CDR3 DNA is TGTGCCAGCAGTTTCCGGGACAGATACGAAGCTTTCTTT. The chain is built from TRBV6-1 and TRBJ1-1; TRBD1 matches 7 bases. This CDR3 region has 13 residues. Trimming removed 5 bases from V and 8 bases from J; junction bases left unmatched: 8. In germline, CDR1 is MNHNS, CDR2 SASEGT.

The rearrangement uses TRBV4-1 and TRBJ2-3, with TRBD2 identical over 14 bases. V dropped 2 bases and J dropped 2; count of bases not matched to a gene: 12. Germline lookup yields CDR1 MGHRA and CDR2 YSYEKL. This CDR3 is 20 amino acids long. The CDR3 sequence: CASSQKPGLAGGSFTDTQYF. Here the CDR3 DNA reads TGCGCCAGCAGCCAAAAGCCCGGACTAGCGGGGGGCTCTTTCACAGATACGCAGTATTTT.

This clone appeared once. The rearrangement uses TRBV6-5 and TRBJ2-7; D is ambiguous. Trimming stripped 7 bases from V and 6 bases from J, with 16 bases between. This CDR3 has 13 amino acids. Per the germline V gene, CDR1 is MNHEY and CDR2 is SVGAGI. The CDR3, as DNA: TGTGCCAGCACCTCAATCATGGCTGGCGAGCAGTACTTC. Amino acid sequence: CASTSIMAGEQYF.

The V call is TRBV18, the J call TRBJ1-5; D remains unclear. V was shortened by 4 bases and J by 0 bases, with 10 bases between the two germline ends. Germline CDR1 is KGHSH and CDR2 is LQKENI. CDR3 length: 15 amino acids. CDR3 sequence: CASSRGDFSNQPQHF. CDR3 nucleotide sequence: TGTGCCAGCTCACGGGGAGACTTTAGCAATCAGCCCCAGCATTTT.

This clone is medium-sized. Here the CDR3 DNA reads TGTGCCAGCAGTTCGTTCGGGACAGACAATGAGCAGTTCTTC. It codes for CASSSFGTDNEQFF. V gene TRBV27 combines with J gene TRBJ2-1, with 7 positions matching TRBD1. CDR1 is MNHEY and CDR2 is SMNVEV in the germline V gene (reference sequence). The CDR3 loop spans 14 amino acids. V was clipped by 4 bases and J by 5 bases; unmatched bases: 5.

The table lists this clone with a few counts. The V and J genes are TRBV30 and TRBJ2-1; D is possibly TRBD2 (6 bases). V lost 8 bases, J lost 5 bases, and 16 bases lay in between. CDR3 size: 13 residues. Germline-derived CDR1 and CDR2 are GTSNPN and SVGIG (reference sequence). In DNA, the CDR3 is TGTGCCCTCTACGCGGGGTTTAACAATGAGCAGTTCTTC. Encoded protein: CALYAGFNNEQFF.

This chain uses TRBV5-1 with TRBJ1-5; D ambiguous. CDR1 and CDR2 from the germline V gene are SGHRS and YFSETQ. Between the trimmed V and J ends, which lost 0 bases and 7 bases, there was a span of 14 bases. This CDR3 comprises 15 residues. CDR3 sequence: CASSLGAGVGQPQHF. The CDR3 DNA reads as TGCGCCAGCAGCTTGGGGGCCGGGGTAGGCCAGCCCCAGCATTTT.

The rearrangement uses TRBV5-1 and TRBJ2-3, with 7 bases that match TRBD2. This CDR3 spans 15 amino acids. V was pared by 7 bases and J by 0 bases, with 8 bases of the junction left unmatched. The germline CDR1 and CDR2 sequences are SGHRS and YFSETQ. In nucleotides, the CDR3 is TGCGCCAGCGGCGGGAGCCTGGGAAGCACAGATACGCAGTATTTT. Translation: CASGGSLGSTDTQYF.

As concerns this clone: One junction end disagrees with the germline gene, perhaps due to a read error. The V call is TRBV2, the J call TRBJ2-7, with 7 nucleotides matching TRBD1. The CDR3 runs to 17 residues. In germline, CDR1 is SNHLY, CDR2 FYNNEI. DNA of the CDR3: TGTGCCAGCAGCAAAAGATCGACAGGGCATGACTCCAACGAGCAGTACTTC. Encoded protein: CASSKRSTGHDSNEQYF.

This clone was counted between two and nine times. Written as DNA, the CDR3 is TGTGCCCCCAGGGGGCTCGCAGATACGCAGTATTTT. Translation gives CAPRGLADTQYF. The chain is built from TRBV7-9 and TRBJ2-3; 8 bases agree with TRBD1. The ends lost 11 bases at V and 4 bases at J; junction bases unmatched: 5. The CDR3 spans 12 residues. Germline lookup yields CDR1 SEHNR and CDR2 FQNEAQ (reference sequence).

This clone appeared a few times. The V call is TRBV6-1, the J call TRBJ1-4, with 7 nucleotides matching TRBD1. V lost 6 bases to trimming and J lost 6 bases; unmatched junction nucleotides: 7. Germline lookup yields CDR1 MNHNS and CDR2 SASEGT. CDR3 length equals 14 residues. This chain's CDR3 is CASSPTTGDEKLFF. CDR3 nucleotide sequence: TGTGCCAGCAGCCCGACAACAGGGGATGAAAAACTGTTTTTT.

CDR3 bases: TGCGCCAGCAGCGGGACATCGGAAGGCGGCTACACCTTC. Its translation: CASSGTSEGGYTF. The gene calls are TRBV5-1 and TRBJ1-2, with a tentative D call TRBD1 (6 bases). The CDR3 is 13 residues long. Germline values: CDR1 SGHRS, CDR2 YFSETQ. Deletions cut 4 bases from V and 8 bases from J, with 15 bases between.

This chain links TRBV7-9 with TRBJ2-3, with no clear D. Germline CDR1 is SEHNR and CDR2 is FQNEAQ (reference sequence). Trimming removed 5 bases from V and 0 bases from J, with 9 bases in between. CDR3 length: 14 amino acids. The CDR3 DNA sequence: TGTGCCAGCAGCGATCGGGTCAGCACAGATACGCAGTATTTT. It specifies CASSDRVSTDTQYF.

This clone was seen more than once but under ten times. This chain uses TRBV6-5 with TRBJ2-7; maybe TRBD2 (6 bases). There are 14 residues in the CDR3. Germline V lookup: CDR1 MNHEY, CDR2 SVGAGI. Deletions cut 8 bases from V and 6 bases from J, with 20 bases between. This chain's CDR3 is CASSEASVSLEQYF. In DNA form, the CDR3 reads TGTGCCAGCTCGGAGGCTAGCGTCTCCCTCGAGCAGTACTTC.

This chain links TRBV7-9 with TRBJ2-5, with 7 bases lining up with TRBD2. The length of the CDR3 is 18 residues. V shed 5 bases, J shed 3 bases, and the junction held 18 bases outside the gene matches. Germline CDR1 and CDR2: SEHNR and FQNEAQ (reference sequence). The CDR3, as DNA: TGTGCCAGCAGCCACCGCGGGACCCTTGGCGGGAGAGAAGAGACCCAGTACTTC. Translating gives CASSHRGTLGGREETQYF.

The chain is built from TRBV5-1 and TRBJ1-3; D not resolved. Germline CDR1 and CDR2: SGHRS and YFSETQ. The V end was cut by 1 base, the J end by 0 bases, with 11 bases between. This CDR3 comprises 16 residues. Here the CDR3 reads CASSLNDRSSGNTIYF. The CDR3 DNA is TGCGCCAGCAGCTTGAACGACCGGAGCTCTGGAAACACCATATATTTT.